These 10 T cell receptor beta chains originate from one sample sequenced in a study of cytotoxic CD8 clonotypes in ibrutinib-treated CLL. This table comes from immunoSEQ multiplex PCR, and its TCRdb copy is limited to in-frame clones, with some not included. The sample consists of 150,000 to 200,000 clones, over 65% of them appearing once. Material: PBMCs, obtained after 12 months of ibrutinib treatment. These receptors all stem from a human donor with chronic lymphocytic leukemia.

This clone has just one count. CDR3 sequence reads: CASYTGSHLQETQYF. CDR3 sequence (DNA): TGTGCCAGCTATACCGGGTCCCATCTACAAGAGACCCAGTACTTC. V gene TRBV28 combines with J gene TRBJ2-5; D gene unclear. Germline V gene data show CDR1 as MDHEN and CDR2 as SYDVKM. Deletions cut 8 bases from V and 2 bases from J, with 18 bases between. The CDR3 is made up of 15 amino acids.

The chain uses TRBV7-8 and TRBJ2-5; TRBD2 might be the D (6 bases). This CDR3 is built from 14 residues. The V end lost 5 bases, the J end lost 5 bases, and 15 bases lay between the germline ends. Germline V lookup: CDR1 SGHVS, CDR2 FQNEAQ. The CDR3 sequence: CASSPTRLAETQYF. For the CDR3, the DNA is TGTGCCAGCAGCCCCACCCGGCTAGCGGAGACCCAGTACTTC.

The chain is built from TRBV7-2 and TRBJ2-1; 8 nucleotides align to TRBD1. The CDR3 has 12 amino acids. In germline, CDR1 is SGHTA, CDR2 FQGNSA. J lost 13 bases, V lost 5 bases, and 7 bases had no gene match. The CDR3 DNA sequence: TGTGCCAGCAGCCCCCGGGGGACAGGTCAGTTCTTC. Residues: CASSPRGTGQFF.

This chain uses TRBV5-1 with TRBJ1-2, with D unresolved. The CDR3 totals 15 residues. Deletions cut 3 bases from V and 6 bases from J, with 18 bases between. The germline V gene encodes CDR1 SGHRS and CDR2 YFSETQ. This CDR3 is CASSSGSSLHNGYTF. The CDR3, as DNA: TGCGCCAGCAGCTCCGGGAGCTCGCTTCACAATGGCTACACCTTC.

Only one count was recorded for this clone. The chain has TRBV6-5 and TRBJ1-2; 10 bases are shared with TRBD1. Germline CDR1 is MNHEY and CDR2 is SVGAGI. The ends lost 7 bases at V and 2 bases at J; junction bases unmatched: 7. The CDR3 runs to 15 residues. The CDR3 loop is CASIPRQGANYGYTF. As DNA, the CDR3 is TGTGCCAGCATACCTCGACAGGGGGCGAACTATGGCTACACCTTC.

This clone was seen more than once but under ten times. Relative to the germline gene, one junction end is altered; a read error may explain this. This chain connects TRBV9 to TRBJ2-4, with 8 bases identical to TRBD1. The length of the CDR3 is 14 residues. Germline V gene data show CDR1 as SGDLS and CDR2 as YYNGEE. Here the CDR3 reads CASSVHSSRTGIVF. For the CDR3, the DNA is TGTGCCAGCAGCGTCCATAGCAGCCGGACAGGGATTGTCTTC.

V gene TRBV29-1 combines with J gene TRBJ2-3; possibly TRBD1 for D (5 bases). V was clipped by 2 bases and J by 4 bases, with 13 bases between them. CDR1 and CDR2 (germline): SQVTM, ANQGSEA. This CDR3 is 14 amino acids long. The CDR3 bases are TGCAGCGTTGAATATTTCAGGGCTGCAGATACGCAGTATTTT. Protein product: CSVEYFRAADTQYF.

The DNA of the CDR3 is TGTGCCAGCAGGATCCGGGGAAGCACAGATACGCAGTATTTT. Protein sequence: CASRIRGSTDTQYF. This rearrangement joins TRBV7-2 to TRBJ2-3; possibly TRBD2 for D (5 bases). There are 14 residues in the CDR3. V lost 6 bases and J lost 0, with 10 bases in between. CDR1 is SGHTA and CDR2 is FQGNSA in the germline V gene.

This clone has a single count. The gene calls are TRBV9 and TRBJ2-1; a possible D gene is TRBD2 (5 bases). The CDR3 runs 18 residues. Trimming cost V 0 bases and J 5 bases, with 21 bases left between them. CDR1 and CDR2 from the germline V gene are SGDLS and YYNGEE. CDR3 sequence: CASSVEGDYPDTDNEQFF. In DNA form, the CDR3 reads TGTGCCAGCAGCGTAGAAGGAGACTACCCAGATACGGACAATGAGCAGTTCTTC.

The chain links TRBV9 to TRBJ1-3, with a weak D call TRBD1 (5 bases). Germline V gene data show CDR1 as SGDLS and CDR2 as YYNGEE. The CDR3 spans 14 residues. Between the trimmed V and J ends, which lost 9 bases and 3 bases, there was a span of 16 bases. In DNA form, the CDR3 reads TGTGCCACATCCGTGGACACACATGGAAACACCATATATTTT. This sequence encodes CATSVDTHGNTIYF.